These 7 T cell receptor beta chains came from one sample sequenced in a study of beta chain features in type 1 diabetes. These receptors have no identified antigens. The study reverse transcribed the entire isolated RNA, so it sequenced expressed TCRB transcripts. Generated by immunoSEQ multiplex PCR, the TCRdb table keeps only in-frame clones and is missing some. The sample lists some 63,000 clones; nearly 50% were seen once. Findings of the study overall: TCRB CDR3s from Type 1 diabetes patients were moderately but significantly shorter in all four CD4+ subsets.

The sample taken for sequencing was central memory CD4+ T cells from blood. These receptors were obtained from a young man with type 1 diabetes.

A few counts support this clone. V gene TRBV6-5 combines with J gene TRBJ1-5, with D possibly matching TRBD1 (5 bases). Germline values: CDR1 MNHEY, CDR2 SVGAGI. Trimming took off 5 bases at V and 7 bases at J, with 15 bases between the two ends. CDR3 length equals 14 residues. The DNA of the CDR3 is TGTGCCAGCAGTGAAGTAAAGGGGCCCCAGCCCCAGCATTTT. Its translation is CASSEVKGPQPQHF.

The chain combines TRBV11-3 with TRBJ1-4; TRBD1 might be the D (5 bases). The V gene's germline CDR1 is SGHNT and CDR2 YENEEA. V was clipped by 1 base and J by 4 bases, with 7 bases between them. The CDR3 covers 14 residues. The CDR3 here is CASSLGQYNEKLFF. The CDR3, as DNA: TGTGCCAGCAGCTTAGGACAGTATAATGAAAAACTGTTTTTT. The entire variable domain, with the rest obtained from reference TRBV11-3 and TRBJ1-4, is as follows: EAGVVQSPRYKIIEKKQPVAFWCNPISGHNTLYWYLQNLGQGPELLIRYENEEAVDDSQLPKDRFSAERLKGVDSTLKIQPAELGDSAVYLCASSLGQYNEKLFFGSGTQLSVL.

This clone turned up a few times. The V gene is TRBV7-9, the J gene TRBJ1-2; D is ambiguous. Trimming took off 5 bases at V and 4 bases at J, with 8 bases between the two ends. The germline V gene has CDR1 SEHNR and CDR2 FQNEAQ (reference sequence). This CDR3 spans 12 amino acids. CDR3 in amino acids: CASSPDGYGYTF. CDR3 nucleotides: TGTGCCAGCAGCCCAGATGGCTATGGCTACACCTTC.

This clone was seen a handful of times. This chain joins TRBV29-1 and TRBJ2-4, with D tentatively TRBD2 (6 bases). V gave up 6 bases and J gave up 8 bases, with 17 bases separating them. This CDR3 region has 13 residues. The germline V gene has CDR1 SQVTM and CDR2 ANQGSEA. The chain's CDR3 is CSVNTGTLDIQYF. In DNA, the CDR3 is TGCAGCGTGAATACCGGGACTTTGGACATTCAGTACTTC.

In this sample, this clone turned up a few times. The genes are TRBV21-1 and TRBJ1-2; TRBD1 reflects the table's D call only, with no check against the DNA. TRBV21-1 is termed a pseudogene. This CDR3 has 15 residues. CDR3 nucleotide sequence: TGTGCCAGCAGCAAAGAGGACAGGCCTAACTATGGCTACACCTTC. It encodes CASSKEDRPNYGYTF.

The V call is TRBV19, the J call TRBJ1-4, with 7 bases aligning to TRBD1. The germline V gene encodes CDR1 LNHDA and CDR2 SQIVND (reference sequence). The CDR3 runs to 14 residues. The V segment lost 7 bases and the J segment 5 bases; nucleotides outside the gene matches: 7. The CDR3 DNA reads as TGTGCCAGTACCCGTAGAGGGGGCAATGAAAAACTGTTTTTT. It yields the protein CASTRRGGNEKLFF.

V and J are TRBV5-1 and TRBJ2-1; possibly TRBD2 for D (6 bases). This CDR3 is 12 amino acids long. The germline CDR1 and CDR2 sequences are SGHRS and YFSETQ. Trimming shortened V by 4 bases and J by 7 bases, and 9 bases separated the two germline ends. The CDR3 protein is CASSRLGNEQFF. The CDR3, as DNA: TGCGCCAGCAGCCGACTAGGAAATGAGCAGTTCTTC. Combining the CDR3 with reference TRBV5-1 and TRBJ2-1 gives the whole variable domain KAGVTQTPRYLIKTRGQQVTLSCSPISGHRSVSWYQQTPGQGLQFLFEYFSETQRNKGNFPGRFSGRQFSNSRSEMNVSTLELGDSALYLCASSRLGNEQFFGPGTRLTVL.